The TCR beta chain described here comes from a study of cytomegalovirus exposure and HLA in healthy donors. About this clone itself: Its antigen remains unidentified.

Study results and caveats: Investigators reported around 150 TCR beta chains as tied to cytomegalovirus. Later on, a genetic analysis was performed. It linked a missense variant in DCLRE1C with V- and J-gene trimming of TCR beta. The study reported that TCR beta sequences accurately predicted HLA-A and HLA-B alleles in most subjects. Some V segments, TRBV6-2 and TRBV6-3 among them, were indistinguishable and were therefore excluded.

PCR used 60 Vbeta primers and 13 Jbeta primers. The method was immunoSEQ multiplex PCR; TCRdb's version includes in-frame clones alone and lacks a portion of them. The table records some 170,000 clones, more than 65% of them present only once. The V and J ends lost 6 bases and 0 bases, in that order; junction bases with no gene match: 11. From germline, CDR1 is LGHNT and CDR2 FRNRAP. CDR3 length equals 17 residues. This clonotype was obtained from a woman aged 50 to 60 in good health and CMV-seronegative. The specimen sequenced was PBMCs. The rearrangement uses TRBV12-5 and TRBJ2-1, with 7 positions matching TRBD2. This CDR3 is CASGTSSGADSYNEQFF. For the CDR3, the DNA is TGTGCTAGTGGAACCTCCAGCGGGGCCGACTCCTACAATGAGCAGTTCTTC.